Described below is a single TCR beta chain sequence and its context. Its antigen is unidentified. This entry comes from a study of radiotherapy plus CTLA-4 blockade in lung cancer. Study as a whole: Across the patients, objective responses occurred in approximately 18%, and disease control in under 40%. General study findings and limits: Tumor-derived TCR clones expanded in blood after radiotherapy plus ipilimumab. Alongside interferon-beta, early blood T cell clone dynamics were reportedly the best predictor of response.

Generated by immunoSEQ multiplex PCR, the TCRdb table keeps only in-frame clones and is missing some. Altogether over 85,000 clones are present, approximately 74% being singletons, with the ten largest covering around 2.7%. The V gene's germline CDR1 is SGHTA and CDR2 FQGNSA. The CDR3 length is 13 residues. With 5 bases removed from V and 3 bases from J, the gap between germline ends came to 10 bases. This chain connects TRBV7-2 to TRBJ2-5; TRBD2 is a possible D gene (5 bases). This specimen was peripheral blood, taken from a patient treated with radiotherapy plus ipilimumab. This clonotype originated in a human donor with non-small cell lung cancer who had a partial response to radiotherapy plus ipilimumab. Some clones in this sample may be carry-over from other donors' samples. The CDR3 DNA reads as TGTGCCAGCAGCCTCCTGCGGGAAGAGACCCAGTACTTC. Translation gives CASSLLREETQYF.